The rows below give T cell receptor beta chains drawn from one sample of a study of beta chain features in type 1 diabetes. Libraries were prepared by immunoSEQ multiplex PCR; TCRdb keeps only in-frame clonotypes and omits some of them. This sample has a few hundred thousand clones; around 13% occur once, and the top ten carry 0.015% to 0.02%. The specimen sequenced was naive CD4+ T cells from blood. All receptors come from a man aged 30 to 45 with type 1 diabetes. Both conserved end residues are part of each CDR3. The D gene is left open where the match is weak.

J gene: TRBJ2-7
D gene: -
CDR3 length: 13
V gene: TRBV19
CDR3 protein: CASSAFGRYEQYF

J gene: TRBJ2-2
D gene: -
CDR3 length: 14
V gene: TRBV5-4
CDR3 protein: CASSFTGGGGELFF

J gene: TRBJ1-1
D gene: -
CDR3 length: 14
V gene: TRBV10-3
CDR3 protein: CAISESRGNTEAFF

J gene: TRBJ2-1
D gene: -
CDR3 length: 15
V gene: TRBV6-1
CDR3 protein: CASRTGTGLYNEQFF

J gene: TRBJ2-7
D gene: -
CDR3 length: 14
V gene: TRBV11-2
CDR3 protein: CASSLAGGGYEQYF

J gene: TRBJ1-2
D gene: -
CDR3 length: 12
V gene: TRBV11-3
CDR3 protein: CASSNRDYGYTF

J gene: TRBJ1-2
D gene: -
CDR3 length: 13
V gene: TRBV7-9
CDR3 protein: CASSLALGGGYTF

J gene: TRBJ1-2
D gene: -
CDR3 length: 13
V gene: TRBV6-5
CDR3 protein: CASRSTGNYGYTF

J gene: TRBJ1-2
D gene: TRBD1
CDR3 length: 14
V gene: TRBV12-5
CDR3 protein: CASGSRQGGYGYTF

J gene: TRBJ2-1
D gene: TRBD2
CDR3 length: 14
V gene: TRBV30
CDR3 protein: CAWRLTSGDNELFF

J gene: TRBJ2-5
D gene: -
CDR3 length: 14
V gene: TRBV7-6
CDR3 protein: CASSVTGPQETQYF

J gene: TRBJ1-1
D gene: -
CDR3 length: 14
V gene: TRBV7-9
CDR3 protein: CASSFIGANTEAFF

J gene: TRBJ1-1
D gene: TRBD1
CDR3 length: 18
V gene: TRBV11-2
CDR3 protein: CASSYRSGTGGRNTEAFF

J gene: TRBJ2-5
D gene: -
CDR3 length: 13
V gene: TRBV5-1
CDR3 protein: CASSLTVQETQYF

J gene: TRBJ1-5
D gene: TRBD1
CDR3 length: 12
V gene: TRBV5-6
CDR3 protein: CASSPRGQGLHF

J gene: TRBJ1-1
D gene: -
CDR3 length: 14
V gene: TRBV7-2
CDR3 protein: CASSLVGGDTEAFF

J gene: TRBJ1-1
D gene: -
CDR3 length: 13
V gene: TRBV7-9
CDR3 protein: CASSFQENTEAFF

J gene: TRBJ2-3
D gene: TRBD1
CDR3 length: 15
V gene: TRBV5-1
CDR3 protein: CASSPMGQAYGTQYF

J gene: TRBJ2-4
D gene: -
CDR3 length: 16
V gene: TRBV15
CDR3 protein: CATSRDSDLAKNIQYF

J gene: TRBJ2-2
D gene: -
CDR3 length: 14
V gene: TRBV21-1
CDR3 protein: CASRQPRYTGELFF

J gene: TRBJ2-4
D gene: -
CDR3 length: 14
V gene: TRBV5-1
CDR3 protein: CASSLGASANIQYF

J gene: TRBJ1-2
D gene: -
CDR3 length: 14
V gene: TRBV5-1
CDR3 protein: CASSLDPSSGGYTF

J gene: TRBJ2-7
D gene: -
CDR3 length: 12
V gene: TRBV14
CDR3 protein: CASSQSSYEQYF

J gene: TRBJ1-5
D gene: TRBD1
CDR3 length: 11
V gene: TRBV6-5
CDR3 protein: CASTTGGPQHF

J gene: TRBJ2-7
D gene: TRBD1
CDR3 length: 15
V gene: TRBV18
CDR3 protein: CASSPPTGGRNEQYF

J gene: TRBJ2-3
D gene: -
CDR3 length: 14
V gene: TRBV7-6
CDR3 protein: CASSPRRGPDTQYF

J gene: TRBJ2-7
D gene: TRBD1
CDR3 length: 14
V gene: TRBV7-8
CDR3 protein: CASSLAGQAYEQYF

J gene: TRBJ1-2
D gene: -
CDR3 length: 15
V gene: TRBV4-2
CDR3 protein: CASSQAPAGDYGYTF

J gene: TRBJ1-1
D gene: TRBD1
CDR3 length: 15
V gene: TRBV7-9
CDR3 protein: CASSTRQGMNTEAFF

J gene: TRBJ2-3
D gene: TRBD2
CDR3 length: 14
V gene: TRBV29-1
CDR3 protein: CSVGPGLATDTQYF

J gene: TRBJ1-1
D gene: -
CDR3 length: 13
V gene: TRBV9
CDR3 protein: CASSVEGFTEAFF

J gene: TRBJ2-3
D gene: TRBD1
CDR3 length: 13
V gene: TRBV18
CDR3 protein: CASFGQGTDTQYF

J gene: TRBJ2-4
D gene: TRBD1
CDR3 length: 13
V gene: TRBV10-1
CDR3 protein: CASSALQGDIQYF

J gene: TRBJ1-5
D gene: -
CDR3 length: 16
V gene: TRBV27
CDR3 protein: CASRRLDRSTNQPQHF

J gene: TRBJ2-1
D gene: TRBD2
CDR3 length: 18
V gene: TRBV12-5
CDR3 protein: CASGRGTSGHGGLGEQFF

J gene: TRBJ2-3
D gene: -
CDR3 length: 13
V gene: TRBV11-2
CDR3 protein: CASSLRGTDTQYF

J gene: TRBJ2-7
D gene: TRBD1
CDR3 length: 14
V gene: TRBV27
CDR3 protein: CASSFGTGSYEQYF

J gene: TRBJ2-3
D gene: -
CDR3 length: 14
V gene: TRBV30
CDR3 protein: CAWSRDTFTDTQYF

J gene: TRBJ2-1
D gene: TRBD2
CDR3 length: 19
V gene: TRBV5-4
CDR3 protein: CASSSRLAGEKRYGNEQFF